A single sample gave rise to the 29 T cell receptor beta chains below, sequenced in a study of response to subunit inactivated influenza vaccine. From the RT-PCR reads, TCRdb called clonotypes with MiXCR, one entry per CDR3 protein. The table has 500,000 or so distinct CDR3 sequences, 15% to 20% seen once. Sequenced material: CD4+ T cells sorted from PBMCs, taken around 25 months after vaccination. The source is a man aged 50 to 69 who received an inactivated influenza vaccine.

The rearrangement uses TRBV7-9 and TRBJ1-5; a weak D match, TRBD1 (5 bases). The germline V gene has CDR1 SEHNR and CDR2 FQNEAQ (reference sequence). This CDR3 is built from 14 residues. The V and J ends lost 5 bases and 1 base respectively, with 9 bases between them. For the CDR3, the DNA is TGTGCCAGCAGCGGGACTTTAAGCAATCAGCCCCAGCATTTT. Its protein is CASSGTLSNQPQHF.

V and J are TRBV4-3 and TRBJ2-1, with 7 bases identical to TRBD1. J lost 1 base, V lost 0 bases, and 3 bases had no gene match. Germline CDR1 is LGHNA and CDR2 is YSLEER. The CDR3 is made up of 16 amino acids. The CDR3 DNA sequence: TGCGCCAGCAGCCAAGAACCGGGACAGTCCTACAATGAGCAGTTCTTC. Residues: CASSQEPGQSYNEQFF.

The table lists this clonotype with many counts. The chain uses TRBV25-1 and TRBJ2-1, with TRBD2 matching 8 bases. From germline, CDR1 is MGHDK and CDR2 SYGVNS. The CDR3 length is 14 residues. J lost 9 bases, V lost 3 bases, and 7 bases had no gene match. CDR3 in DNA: TGTGCCAGCAGTGAGGCCGGGAGGGCAGGTGAGCAGTTCTTC. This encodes CASSEAGRAGEQFF.

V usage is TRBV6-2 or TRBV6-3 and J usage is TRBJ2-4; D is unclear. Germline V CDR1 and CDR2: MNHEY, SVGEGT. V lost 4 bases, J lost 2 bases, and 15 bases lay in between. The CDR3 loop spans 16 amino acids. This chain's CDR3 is CASSWQSTGSKNIQYF. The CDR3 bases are TGTGCCAGCAGTTGGCAGAGTACCGGGTCCAAAAACATTCAGTACTTC.

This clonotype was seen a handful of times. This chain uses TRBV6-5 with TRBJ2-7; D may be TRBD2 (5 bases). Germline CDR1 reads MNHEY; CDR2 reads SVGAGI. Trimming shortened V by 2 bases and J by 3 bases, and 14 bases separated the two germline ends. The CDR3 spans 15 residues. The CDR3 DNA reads TGTGCCAGCAGTTACGGTCGGGGTATCGGCTACGAGCAGTACTTC. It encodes CASSYGRGIGYEQYF.

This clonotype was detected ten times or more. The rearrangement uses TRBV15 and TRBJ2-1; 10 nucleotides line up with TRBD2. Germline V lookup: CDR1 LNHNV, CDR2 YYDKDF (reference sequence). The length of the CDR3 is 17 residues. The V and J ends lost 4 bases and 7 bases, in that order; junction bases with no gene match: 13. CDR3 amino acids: CATSTPKERGGRNEQFF. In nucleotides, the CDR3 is TGTGCCACCAGCACCCCAAAGGAGCGGGGGGGCCGTAATGAGCAGTTCTTC.

In nucleotides, the CDR3 is TGCAGTGCCCTAGATGCGGGGGGCAATGAGCAGTTCTTC. Translating it yields CSALDAGGNEQFF. This chain links TRBV20-1 with TRBJ2-1, with 8 bases aligning to TRBD2. Germline CDR1 and CDR2: DFQATT and SNEGSKA (reference sequence). V lost 6 bases to trimming and J lost 6 bases; unmatched junction nucleotides: 7. The CDR3 is 13 amino acids.

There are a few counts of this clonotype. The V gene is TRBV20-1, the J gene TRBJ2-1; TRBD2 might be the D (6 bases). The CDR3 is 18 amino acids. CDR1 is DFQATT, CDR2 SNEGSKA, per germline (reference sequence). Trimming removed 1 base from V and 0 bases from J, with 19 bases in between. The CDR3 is CSARGSGPTLSSYNEQFF. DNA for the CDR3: TGCAGTGCTAGAGGAAGCGGGCCAACCCTGAGCTCCTACAATGAGCAGTTCTTC.

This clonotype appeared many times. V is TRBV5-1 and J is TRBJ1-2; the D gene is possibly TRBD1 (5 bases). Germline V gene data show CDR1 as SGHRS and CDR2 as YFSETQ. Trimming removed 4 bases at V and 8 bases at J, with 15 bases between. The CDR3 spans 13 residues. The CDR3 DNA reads TGCGCCAGCAGCACAGGAGGGAGGGGCGGCTACACCTTC. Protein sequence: CASSTGGRGGYTF.

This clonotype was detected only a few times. CDR3 DNA sequence: TGCAGCGTTGATTGGTCGGGCTACACCTTC. As protein: CSVDWSGYTF. J is TRBJ1-2 and V is TRBV29-1; D remains ambiguous. With 3 bases removed from V and 8 bases from J, the gap between germline ends came to 7 bases. The CDR3 spans 10 residues. Germline V gives CDR1 SQVTM, CDR2 ANQGSEA.

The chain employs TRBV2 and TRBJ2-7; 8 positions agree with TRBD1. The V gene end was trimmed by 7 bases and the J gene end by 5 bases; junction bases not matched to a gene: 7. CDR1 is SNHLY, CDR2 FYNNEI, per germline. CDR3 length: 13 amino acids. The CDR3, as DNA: TGTGCCAGCACCCCGGACAGGGTCCACGAGCAGTACTTC. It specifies CASTPDRVHEQYF.

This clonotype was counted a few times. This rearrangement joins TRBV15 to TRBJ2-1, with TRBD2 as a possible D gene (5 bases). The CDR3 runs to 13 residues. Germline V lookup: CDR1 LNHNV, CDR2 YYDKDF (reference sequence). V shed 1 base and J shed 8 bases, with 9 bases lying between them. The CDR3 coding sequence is TGTGCCACCAGCAGAGGTCTAGCCGATGAGCAGTTCTTC. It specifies CATSRGLADEQFF.

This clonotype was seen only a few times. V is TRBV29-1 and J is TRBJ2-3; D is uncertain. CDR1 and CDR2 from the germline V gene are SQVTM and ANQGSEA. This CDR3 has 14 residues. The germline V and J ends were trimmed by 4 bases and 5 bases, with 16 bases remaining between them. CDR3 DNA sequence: TGCAGCGTTGTCTGGCCCCCGTATCTAGATACGCAGTATTTT. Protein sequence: CSVVWPPYLDTQYF.

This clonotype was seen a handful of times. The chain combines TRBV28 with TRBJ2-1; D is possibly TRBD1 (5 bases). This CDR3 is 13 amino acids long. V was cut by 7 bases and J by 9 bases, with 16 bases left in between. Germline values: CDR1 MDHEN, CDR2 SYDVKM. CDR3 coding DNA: TGTGCCAGCAACAGGCTAGTGGGCACTGAGCAGTTCTTC. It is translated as CASNRLVGTEQFF.

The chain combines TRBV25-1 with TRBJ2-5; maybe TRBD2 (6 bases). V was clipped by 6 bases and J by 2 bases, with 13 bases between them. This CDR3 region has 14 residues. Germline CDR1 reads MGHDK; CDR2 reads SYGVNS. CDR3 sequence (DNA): TGTGCCAGCAGGCAAACCGGGAGTCAAGAGACCCAGTACTTC. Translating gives CASRQTGSQETQYF.

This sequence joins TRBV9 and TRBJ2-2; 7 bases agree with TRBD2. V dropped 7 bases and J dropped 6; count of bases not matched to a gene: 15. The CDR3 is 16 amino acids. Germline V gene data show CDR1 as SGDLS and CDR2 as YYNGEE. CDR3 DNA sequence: TGTGCCAGCGGGGTGCGATCACTAGCGCCCCCCGGGGAGCTGTTTTTT. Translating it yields CASGVRSLAPPGELFF.

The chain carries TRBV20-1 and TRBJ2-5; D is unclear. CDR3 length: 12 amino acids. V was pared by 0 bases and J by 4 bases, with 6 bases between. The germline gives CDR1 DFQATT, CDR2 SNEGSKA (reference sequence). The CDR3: CSARDVRETQYF. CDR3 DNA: TGCAGTGCTAGAGATGTTCGAGAGACCCAGTACTTC.

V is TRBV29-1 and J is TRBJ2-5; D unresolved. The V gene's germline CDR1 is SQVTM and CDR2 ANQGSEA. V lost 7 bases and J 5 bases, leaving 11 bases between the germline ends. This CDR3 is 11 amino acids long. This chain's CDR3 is CSAQSWETQYF. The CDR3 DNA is TGCAGCGCCCAATCCTGGGAGACCCAGTACTTC.

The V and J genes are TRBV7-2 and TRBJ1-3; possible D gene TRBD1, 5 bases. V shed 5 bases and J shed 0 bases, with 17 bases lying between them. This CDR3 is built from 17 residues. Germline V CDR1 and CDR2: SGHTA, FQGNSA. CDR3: CASSMTGTASSGNTIYF. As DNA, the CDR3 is TGTGCCAGCAGCATGACCGGGACGGCGAGCTCTGGAAACACCATATATTTT.

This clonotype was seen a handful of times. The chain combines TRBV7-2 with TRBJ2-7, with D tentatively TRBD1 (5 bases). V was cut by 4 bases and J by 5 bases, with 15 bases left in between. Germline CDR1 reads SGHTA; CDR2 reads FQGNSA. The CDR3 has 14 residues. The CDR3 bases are TGTGCCAGCAGCTCCAGGGTAGAGAGGAACGAGCAGTACTTC. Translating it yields CASSSRVERNEQYF.

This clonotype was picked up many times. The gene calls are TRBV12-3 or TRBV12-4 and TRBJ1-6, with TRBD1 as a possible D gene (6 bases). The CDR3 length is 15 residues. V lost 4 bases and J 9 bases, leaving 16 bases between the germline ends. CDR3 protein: CASSSGVSGISPLHF. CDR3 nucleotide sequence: TGTGCCAGCAGTTCAGGGGTTTCTGGGATTTCACCCCTCCACTTT.

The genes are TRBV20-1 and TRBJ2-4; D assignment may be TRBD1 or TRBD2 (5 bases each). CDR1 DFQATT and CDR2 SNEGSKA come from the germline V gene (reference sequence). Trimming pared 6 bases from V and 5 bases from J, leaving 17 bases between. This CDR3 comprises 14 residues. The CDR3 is CSASLVTGQNIQYF. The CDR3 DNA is TGCAGTGCCAGCCTCGTCACGGGGCAAAACATTCAGTACTTC.

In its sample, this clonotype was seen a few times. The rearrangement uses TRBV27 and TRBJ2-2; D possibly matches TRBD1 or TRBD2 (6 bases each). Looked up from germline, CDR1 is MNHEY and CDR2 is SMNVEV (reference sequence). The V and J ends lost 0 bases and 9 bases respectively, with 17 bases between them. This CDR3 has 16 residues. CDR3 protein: CASSLSTGANSRELFF. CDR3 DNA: TGTGCCAGCAGTTTATCGACGGGGGCAAACAGTCGGGAGCTGTTTTTT.

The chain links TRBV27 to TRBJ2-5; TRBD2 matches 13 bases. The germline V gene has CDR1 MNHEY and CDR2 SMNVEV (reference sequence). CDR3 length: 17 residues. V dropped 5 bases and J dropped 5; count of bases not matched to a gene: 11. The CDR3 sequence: CASSPRLAGGRGETQYF. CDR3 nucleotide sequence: TGTGCCAGCAGTCCCAGACTAGCGGGAGGTAGGGGGGAGACCCAGTACTTC.

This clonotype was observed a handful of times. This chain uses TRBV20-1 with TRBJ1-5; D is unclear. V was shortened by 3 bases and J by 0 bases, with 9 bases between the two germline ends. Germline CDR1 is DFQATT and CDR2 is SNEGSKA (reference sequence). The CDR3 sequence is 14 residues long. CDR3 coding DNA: TGCAGTGCTAGGGGCTGGGCTAGCAATCAGCCCCAGCATTTT. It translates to CSARGWASNQPQHF.

The CDR3 sequence is CASSLVVGTDAGYTF. The DNA of the CDR3 is TGCGCCAGCAGCTTGGTGGTCGGGACAGATGCCGGCTACACCTTC. The chain employs TRBV5-1 and TRBJ1-2; 7 bases map to TRBD1. The CDR3 is 15 residues long. V lost 0 bases, J lost 8 bases, and 10 bases stayed unmatched. Germline CDR1 and CDR2: SGHRS and YFSETQ.

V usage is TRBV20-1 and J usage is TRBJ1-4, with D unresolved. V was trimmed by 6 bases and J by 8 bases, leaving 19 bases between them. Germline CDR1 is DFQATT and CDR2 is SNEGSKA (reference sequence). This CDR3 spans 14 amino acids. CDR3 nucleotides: TGCAGTGCCCCAATTCGGGCCGGGGAAGAAAAACTGTTTTTT. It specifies CSAPIRAGEEKLFF.

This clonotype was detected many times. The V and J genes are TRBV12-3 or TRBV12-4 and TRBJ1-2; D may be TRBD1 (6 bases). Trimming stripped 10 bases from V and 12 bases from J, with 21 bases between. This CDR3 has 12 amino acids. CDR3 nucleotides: TGTGCCACAGGAACAGGGCCCATTGGTGACACCTTC. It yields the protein CATGTGPIGDTF.

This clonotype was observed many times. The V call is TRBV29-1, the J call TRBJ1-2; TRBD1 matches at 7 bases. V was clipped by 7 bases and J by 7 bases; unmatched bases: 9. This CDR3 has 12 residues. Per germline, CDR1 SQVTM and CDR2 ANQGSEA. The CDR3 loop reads CSGTDRASGYTF. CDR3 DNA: TGCAGCGGGACCGACAGGGCATCTGGCTACACCTTC.